This entry concerns a single T cell receptor beta chain. The antigen is unknown. This sample is part of a study of cytomegalovirus exposure and HLA in healthy donors. Overall study: The Caucasian-associated ancestry cluster held under 90% of 398 genotyped donors. The study's findings and limits: TCR beta chain V- and J-gene trimming was linked, in a later analysis, to a missense variant in DCLRE1C. An analysis done earlier found most TCR beta V segments productive about 87% or about 30% of the time.

The PCR contained 60 Vbeta and 13 Jbeta primers. Repertoires were generated with immunoSEQ multiplex PCR, while TCRdb's copy carries only in-frame clones and drops some. The sample lists around 120,000 clones, 75% to 90% seen once, with 4% in the top ten. The CDR3 has 14 residues. Per the germline V gene, CDR1 is MNHEY and CDR2 is SMNVEV (reference sequence). V gave up 7 bases and J gave up 8 bases, with 20 bases separating them. The rearrangement uses TRBV27 and TRBJ1-2, with D perhaps TRBD1 (6 bases). The TCR sequence derives from a woman aged 40 to 55 in good health and CMV-seronegative. Sequencing was performed on PBMCs. As DNA, the CDR3 is TGTGCCAGCACCCCAGCGGGGGGCGCCGGGGGCTACACCTTC. Protein product: CASTPAGGAGGYTF.